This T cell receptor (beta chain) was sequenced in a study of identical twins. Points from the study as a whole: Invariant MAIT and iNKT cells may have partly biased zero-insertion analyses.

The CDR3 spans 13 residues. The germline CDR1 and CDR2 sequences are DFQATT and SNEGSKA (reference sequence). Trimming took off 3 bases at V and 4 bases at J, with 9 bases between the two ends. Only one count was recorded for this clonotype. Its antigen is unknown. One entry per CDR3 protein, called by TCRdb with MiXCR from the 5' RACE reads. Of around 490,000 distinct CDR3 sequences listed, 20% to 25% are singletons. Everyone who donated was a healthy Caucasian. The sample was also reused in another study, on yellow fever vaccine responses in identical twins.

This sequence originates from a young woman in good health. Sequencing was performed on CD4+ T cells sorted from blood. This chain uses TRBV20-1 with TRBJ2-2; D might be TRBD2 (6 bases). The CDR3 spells CSASAGPTGELFF. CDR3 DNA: TGCAGTGCTAGTGCGGGGCCCACCGGGGAGCTGTTTTTT.